This passage covers 23 T cell receptor beta chains from one sample sequenced in a study of cytomegalovirus exposure and HLA in healthy donors. The assay was immunoSEQ multiplex PCR, and TCRdb's table has in-frame clones only and misses some. The data contain over 150,000 clones, 84% of them seen just once; the ten biggest clones take up over 10%. Input material: PBMCs. The receptors were gathered from a woman aged 30 to 39 in good health and CMV-seropositive.

The chain is built from TRBV5-1 and TRBJ1-1, with D possibly matching TRBD1 (5 bases). The CDR3 sequence is 15 residues long. Germline lookup yields CDR1 SGHRS and CDR2 YFSETQ. V gave up 0 bases and J gave up 0 bases, with 9 bases separating them. As DNA, the CDR3 is TGCGCCAGCAGCTTGGATCGGGGGATGAACACTGAAGCTTTCTTT. Its translation: CASSLDRGMNTEAFF.

The gene calls are TRBV27 and TRBJ2-3; unclear D gene. The V end lost 6 bases, the J end lost 2 bases, and 6 bases lay between the germline ends. The CDR3 sequence is 12 residues long. Germline V gene sequence: CDR1 MNHEY, CDR2 SMNVEV (reference sequence). DNA for the CDR3: TGTGCCAGCAGAACTTACACAGATACGCAGTATTTT. It encodes CASRTYTDTQYF.

This clone was observed a single time. The V call is TRBV5-8, the J call TRBJ2-7; D not resolved. V lost 4 bases to trimming and J lost 1 base, with 12 bases between them. Germline V lookup: CDR1 SGHTS, CDR2 YDEGEE. The CDR3 is made up of 14 amino acids. CDR3 in DNA: TGTGCCAGCAGCCCGGTCTTTGGTTCCTACGAGCAGTACTTC. Translated, it gives CASSPVFGSYEQYF.

The rearrangement joins TRBV6-5 to TRBJ1-5, with a possible D match to TRBD1 (5 bases). Germline CDR1 MNHEY, CDR2 SVGAGI. Trimming cost V 6 bases and J 1 base, with 7 bases left between them. The CDR3 sequence is 13 residues long. CDR3 sequence (DNA): TGTGCCAGCAGACGGACAAGCAATCAGCCCCAGCATTTT. It translates to CASRRTSNQPQHF.

This rearrangement joins TRBV4-2 to TRBJ2-1, with D maybe TRBD2 (6 bases). The CDR3 runs 16 residues. V lost 2 bases and J lost 0, with 11 bases in between. From germline, CDR1 is LGHNA and CDR2 YNFKEQ. CDR3: CASSQSDGSSYNEQFF. For the CDR3, the DNA is TGTGCCAGCAGCCAAAGCGACGGGAGCTCCTACAATGAGCAGTTCTTC.

The V gene is TRBV5-8, the J gene TRBJ1-4, with D maybe TRBD1 (6 bases). The V gene's germline CDR1 is SGHTS and CDR2 YDEGEE. The V end was cut by 6 bases, the J end by 7 bases, with 16 bases between. The CDR3 length is 14 residues. The CDR3 nucleotides read TGTGCCAGCAACGAAGGCAGGGGAATTGAAAAACTGTTTTTT. This codes for CASNEGRGIEKLFF.

The V gene is TRBV4-1, the J gene TRBJ1-2, with TRBD1 matching 9 bases. This CDR3 is built from 18 residues. Trimming removed 4 bases from V and 0 bases from J; junction bases left unmatched: 12. Looked up from germline, CDR1 is MGHRA and CDR2 is YSYEKL. The CDR3 nucleotides are TGCGCCAGCAGCCGTGGACCGGGACAGGGCCGATCTAACTATGGCTACACCTTC. Its protein is CASSRGPGQGRSNYGYTF.

The chain is built from TRBV7-8 and TRBJ1-1; weak D call: TRBD1 (5 bases). V dropped 7 bases and J dropped 1 base, with 7 bases sitting between them. Germline CDR1 reads SGHVS; CDR2 reads FQNEAQ. The CDR3 is 12 residues long. The CDR3 DNA reads TGTGCCAGCACCACAGGGAACACTGAAGCTTTCTTT. Its translation: CASTTGNTEAFF. Complete variable domain (other parts from reference TRBV7-8 and TRBJ1-1): GAGVSQSPRYKVAKRGQDVALRCDPISGHVSLFWYQQALGQGPEFLTYFQNEAQLDKSGLPSDRFFAERPEGSVSTLKIQRTQQEDSAVYLCASTTGNTEAFFGQGTRLTVV.

Written as DNA, the CDR3 is TGTGCCATCAGTGAGTCGTCAGACAGTTTGAACACTGAAGCTTTCTTT. Translated, it gives CAISESSDSLNTEAFF. This chain connects TRBV10-3 to TRBJ1-1, with D tentatively TRBD1 (5 bases). This CDR3 is 16 amino acids long. From germline, CDR1 is ENHRY and CDR2 SYGVKD. Trimming left V 0 bases short and J 0 bases short, with 11 bases between.

The chain recombines TRBV9 with TRBJ2-5, with TRBD1 matching over 7 bases. Germline CDR1 is SGDLS and CDR2 is YYNGEE. Trimming took 0 bases from V and 4 from J; bases not matched to a gene: 0. The CDR3 is made up of 13 amino acids. CDR3 region: CASSVGDRETQYF. The CDR3 coding sequence is TGTGCCAGCAGCGTAGGGGACAGAGAGACCCAGTACTTC.

J is TRBJ1-2 and V is TRBV6-6; a weak D match, TRBD1 (6 bases). The germline V gene has CDR1 MNHNY and CDR2 SVGAGI (reference sequence). The CDR3 totals 12 residues. V was clipped by 9 bases and J by 3 bases, with 11 bases between them. CDR3 DNA sequence: TGTGCCAGTTCACAGGGCCACTATGGCTACACCTTC. Its protein product is CASSQGHYGYTF.

The chain links TRBV29-1 to TRBJ2-5; weak D call: TRBD2 (5 bases). The length of the CDR3 is 13 residues. V was trimmed by 4 bases and J by 2 bases, leaving 11 bases between them. Germline assignment: CDR1 SQVTM and CDR2 ANQGSEA. The CDR3 DNA sequence: TGCAGCGTTGCGGTTTCGGGGCAAGAGACCCAGTACTTC. Residues: CSVAVSGQETQYF.

The chain recombines TRBV27 with TRBJ2-3, with D maybe TRBD2 (6 bases). This CDR3 is 15 amino acids long. The V end lost 7 bases, the J end lost 4 bases, and 18 bases lay between the germline ends. Germline CDR1 is MNHEY and CDR2 is SMNVEV (reference sequence). The CDR3 is CASTPPGTPPDTQYF. The CDR3 DNA sequence: TGTGCCAGCACACCCCCCGGGACTCCACCAGATACGCAGTATTTT.

The chain joins TRBV5-1 to TRBJ2-1; TRBD2 aligns across 13 bases. J was trimmed by 8 bases and V by 4 bases; bases with no gene match: 3. The germline gives CDR1 SGHRS, CDR2 YFSETQ. The CDR3 length is 14 residues. The CDR3 region is CASSTSGRADEQFF. The CDR3 coding sequence is TGCGCCAGCAGCACTAGCGGGAGGGCCGATGAGCAGTTCTTC.

The V and J genes are TRBV6-1 and TRBJ1-2; D call uncertain. The CDR3 is made up of 14 amino acids. V lost 6 bases and J lost 4, with 15 bases in between. Per the germline V gene, CDR1 is MNHNS and CDR2 is SASEGT. CDR3 sequence: CASRIDGSSYGYTF. CDR3 DNA: TGTGCCAGCAGGATTGACGGATCTAGCTATGGCTACACCTTC.

This clone was seen a handful of times. The chain joins TRBV6-5 to TRBJ1-5, with a weak D call TRBD1 (5 bases). Looked up from germline, CDR1 is MNHEY and CDR2 is SVGAGI. The CDR3 has 15 amino acids. V was shortened by 2 bases and J by 2 bases, with 10 bases between the two germline ends. This CDR3 is CASSYRGGGNQPQHF. The CDR3 DNA reads TGTGCCAGCAGTTACAGGGGAGGAGGCAATCAGCCCCAGCATTTT.

This rearrangement joins TRBV12-5 to TRBJ1-5; TRBD1 matches 11 bases. V was clipped by 2 bases and J by 3 bases; unmatched bases: 12. The CDR3 runs 19 residues. Germline V lookup: CDR1 LGHNT, CDR2 FRNRAP. The CDR3 coding sequence is TGTGCTAGTGGTTTGTACCGAAACCCGGACAGGGGGCTCAATCAGCCCCAGCATTTT. Its protein product is CASGLYRNPDRGLNQPQHF.

This rearrangement joins TRBV6-5 to TRBJ1-3; TRBD1 aligns across 8 bases. CDR1 and CDR2 (germline): MNHEY, SVGAGI. With V trimmed by 6 bases and J by 9 bases, 7 bases remained unmatched. The CDR3 consists of 13 residues. CDR3 sequence: CASRPGQGPTIYF. CDR3 bases: TGTGCCAGCAGACCCGGACAGGGTCCCACCATATATTTT.

The gene calls are TRBV4-2 and TRBJ2-1; possibly TRBD2 for D (5 bases). V was pared by 4 bases and J by 0 bases, with 19 bases between. This CDR3 comprises 18 residues. Germline assignment: CDR1 LGHNA and CDR2 YNFKEQ. The CDR3 DNA reads as TGTGCCAGCAGCCCCAGACTATTAGAAGGAGGCTCCTACAATGAGCAGTTCTTC. As protein: CASSPRLLEGGSYNEQFF.

This chain links TRBV2 with TRBJ1-1; 7 nucleotides align to TRBD1. The CDR3 length is 13 residues. Per the germline V gene, CDR1 is SNHLY and CDR2 is FYNNEI. V shed 6 bases, J shed 4 bases, and the junction held 5 bases outside the gene matches. CDR3 sequence reads: CASRTGPSTEAFF. The CDR3 DNA reads as TGTGCCAGCAGGACAGGGCCGAGCACTGAAGCTTTCTTT.

The J gene is TRBJ1-3, the V gene TRBV6-1, with D possibly being TRBD1 (6 bases). The CDR3 is 16 residues long. Deletions cut 4 bases from V and 4 bases from J, with 17 bases between. CDR1 and CDR2 (germline): MNHNS, SASEGT. CDR3 region: CASSGQANVRGNTIYF. As DNA, the CDR3 is TGTGCCAGCAGTGGACAGGCCAATGTCAGGGGAAACACCATATATTTT.

This clone was seen a handful of times. V gene TRBV10-3 combines with J gene TRBJ2-7, with a tentative D call TRBD1 (5 bases). The germline V and J ends were trimmed by 10 bases and 2 bases, with 21 bases remaining between them. Per the germline V gene, CDR1 is ENHRY and CDR2 is SYGVKD. This CDR3 is 15 amino acids long. CDR3 DNA: TGTGCCACCGCCCTTTCGACAGCCGACACCTACGAGCAGTACTTC. Its protein product is CATALSTADTYEQYF.

The J gene is TRBJ2-7, the V gene TRBV5-1, with 12 bases fitting TRBD1. Germline CDR1 and CDR2: SGHRS and YFSETQ. After removal of 0 bases from V and 6 bases from J, the junction contained 16 bases not matched to a gene. The CDR3 covers 19 residues. In DNA form, the CDR3 reads TGCGCCAGCAGCTTGGGGGACAGGGGGCTGGCGGGAGTATTCGGCGAGCAGTACTTC. Protein product: CASSLGDRGLAGVFGEQYF. Supplemented by reference TRBV5-1 and TRBJ2-7, the full variable domain reads KAGVTQTPRYLIKTRGQQVTLSCSPISGHRSVSWYQQTPGQGLQFLFEYFSETQRNKGNFPGRFSGRQFSNSRSEMNVSTLELGDSALYLCASSLGDRGLAGVFGEQYFGPGTRLTVT.